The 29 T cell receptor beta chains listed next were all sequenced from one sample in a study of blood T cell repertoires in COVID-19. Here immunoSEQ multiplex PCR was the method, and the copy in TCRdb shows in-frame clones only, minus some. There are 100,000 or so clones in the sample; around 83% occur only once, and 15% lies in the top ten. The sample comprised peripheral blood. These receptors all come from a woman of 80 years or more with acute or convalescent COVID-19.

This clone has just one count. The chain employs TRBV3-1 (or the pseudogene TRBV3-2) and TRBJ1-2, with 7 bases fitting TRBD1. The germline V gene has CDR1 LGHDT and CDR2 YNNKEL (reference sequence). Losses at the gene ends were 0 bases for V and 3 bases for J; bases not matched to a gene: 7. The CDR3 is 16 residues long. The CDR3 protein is CASSQDQFTGDYGYTF. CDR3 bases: TGTGCCAGCAGCCAAGATCAGTTCACAGGGGACTATGGCTACACCTTC.

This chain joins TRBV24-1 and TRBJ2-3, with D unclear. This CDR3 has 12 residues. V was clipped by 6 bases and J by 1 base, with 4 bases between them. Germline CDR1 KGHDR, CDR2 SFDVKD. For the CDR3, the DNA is TGTGCCACCAGTACGGGCACAGATACGCAGTATTTT. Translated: CATSTGTDTQYF.

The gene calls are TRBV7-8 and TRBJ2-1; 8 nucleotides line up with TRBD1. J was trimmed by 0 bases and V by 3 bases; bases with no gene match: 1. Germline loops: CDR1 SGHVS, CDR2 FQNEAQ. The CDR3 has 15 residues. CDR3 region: CASSFTGGSYNEQFF. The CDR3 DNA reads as TGTGCCAGCAGCTTTACAGGGGGCTCCTACAATGAGCAGTTCTTC.

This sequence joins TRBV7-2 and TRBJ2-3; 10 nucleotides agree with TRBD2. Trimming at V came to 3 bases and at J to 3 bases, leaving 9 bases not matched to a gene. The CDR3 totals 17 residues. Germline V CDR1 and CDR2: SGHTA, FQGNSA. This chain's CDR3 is CASSFRLAGVETDTQYF. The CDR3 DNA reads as TGTGCCAGCAGCTTCCGGCTAGCGGGAGTTGAAACAGATACGCAGTATTTT.

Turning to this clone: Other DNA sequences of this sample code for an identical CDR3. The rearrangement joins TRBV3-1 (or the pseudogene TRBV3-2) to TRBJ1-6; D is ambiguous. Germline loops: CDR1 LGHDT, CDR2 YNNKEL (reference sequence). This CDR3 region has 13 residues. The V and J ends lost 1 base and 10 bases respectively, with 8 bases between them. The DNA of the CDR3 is TGTGCCAGCAGCCAAGTGAGAGAATCACCCCTCCACTTT. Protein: CASSQVRESPLHF.

As DNA, the CDR3 is TGTGCCAGCAGCTTAGCGGGGACATCACAAGAGACCCAGTACTTC. Translated, it gives CASSLAGTSQETQYF. This sequence joins TRBV11-2 and TRBJ2-5; D is possibly TRBD1 (6 bases). CDR1 and CDR2 (germline): SGHAT, FQNNGV. The CDR3 consists of 15 residues. Trimming cost V 1 base and J 2 bases, with 11 bases left between them.

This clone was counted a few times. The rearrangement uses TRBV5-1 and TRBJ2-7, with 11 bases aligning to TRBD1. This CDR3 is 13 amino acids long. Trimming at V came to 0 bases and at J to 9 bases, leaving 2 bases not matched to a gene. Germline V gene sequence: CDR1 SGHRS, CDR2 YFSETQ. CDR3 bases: TGCGCCAGCAGCTTGGTCGGACAGGGGGCGCAGTACTTC. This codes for CASSLVGQGAQYF.

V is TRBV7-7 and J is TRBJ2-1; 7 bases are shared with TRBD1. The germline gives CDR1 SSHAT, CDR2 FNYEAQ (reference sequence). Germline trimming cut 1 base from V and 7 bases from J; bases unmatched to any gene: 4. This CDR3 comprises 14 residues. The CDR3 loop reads CASSLVTGNNEQFF. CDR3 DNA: TGTGCCAGCAGCTTAGTGACAGGGAATAATGAGCAGTTCTTC. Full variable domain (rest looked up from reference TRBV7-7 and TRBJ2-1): GAGVSQSPRYKVTKRGQDVTLRCDPISSHATLYWYQQALGQGPEFLTYFNYEAQPDKSGLPSDRFSAERPEGSISTLTIQRTEQRDSAMYRCASSLVTGNNEQFFGPGTRLTVL.

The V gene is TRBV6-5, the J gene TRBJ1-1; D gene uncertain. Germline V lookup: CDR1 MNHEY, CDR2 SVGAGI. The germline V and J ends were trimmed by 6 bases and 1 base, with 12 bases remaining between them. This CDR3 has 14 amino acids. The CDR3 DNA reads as TGTGCCAGCAGCGCCGCTATAACGAACACTGAAGCTTTCTTT. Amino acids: CASSAAITNTEAFF.

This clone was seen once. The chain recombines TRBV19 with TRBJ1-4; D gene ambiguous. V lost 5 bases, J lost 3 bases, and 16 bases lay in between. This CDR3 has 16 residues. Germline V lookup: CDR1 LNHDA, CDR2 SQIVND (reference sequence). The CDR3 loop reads CASSSGSLGANEKLFF. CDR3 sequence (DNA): TGTGCCAGTAGTTCGGGCAGCCTCGGGGCTAATGAAAAACTGTTTTTT.

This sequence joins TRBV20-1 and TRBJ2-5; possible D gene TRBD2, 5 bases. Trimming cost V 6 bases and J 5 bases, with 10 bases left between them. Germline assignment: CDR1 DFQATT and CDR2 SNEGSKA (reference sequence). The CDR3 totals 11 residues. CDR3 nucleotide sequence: TGCAGTGCCTGGGAGACGGAGACCCAGTACTTC. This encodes CSAWETETQYF.

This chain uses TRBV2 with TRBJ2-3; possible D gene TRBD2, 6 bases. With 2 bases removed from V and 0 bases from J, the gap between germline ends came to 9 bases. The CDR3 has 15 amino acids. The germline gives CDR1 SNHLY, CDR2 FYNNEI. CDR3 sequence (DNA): TGTGCCAGCAGTGAACTGCGGGATAGCACAGATACGCAGTATTTT. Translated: CASSELRDSTDTQYF.

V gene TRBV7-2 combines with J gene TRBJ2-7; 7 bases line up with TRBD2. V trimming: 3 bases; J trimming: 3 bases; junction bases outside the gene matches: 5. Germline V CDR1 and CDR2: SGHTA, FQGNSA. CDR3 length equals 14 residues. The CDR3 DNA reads TGTGCCAGCAGCTTGGGGCGGGGGAACTACGAGCAGTACTTC. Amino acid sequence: CASSLGRGNYEQYF.

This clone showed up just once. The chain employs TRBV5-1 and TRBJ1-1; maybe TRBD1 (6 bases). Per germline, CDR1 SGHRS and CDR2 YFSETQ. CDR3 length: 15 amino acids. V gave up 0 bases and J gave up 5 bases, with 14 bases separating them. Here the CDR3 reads CASSLEMGAWTEAFF. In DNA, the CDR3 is TGCGCCAGCAGCTTGGAAATGGGGGCTTGGACTGAAGCTTTCTTT.

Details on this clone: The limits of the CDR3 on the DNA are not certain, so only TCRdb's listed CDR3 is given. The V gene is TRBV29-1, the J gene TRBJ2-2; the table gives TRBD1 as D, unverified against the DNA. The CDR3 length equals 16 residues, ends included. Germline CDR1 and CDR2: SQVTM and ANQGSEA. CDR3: CSVLDRGGFGAGELFF.

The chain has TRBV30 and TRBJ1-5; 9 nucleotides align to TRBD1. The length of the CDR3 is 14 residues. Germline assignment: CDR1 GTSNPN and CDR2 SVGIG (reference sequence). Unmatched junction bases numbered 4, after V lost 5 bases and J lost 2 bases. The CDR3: CAWGQGKGNQPQHF. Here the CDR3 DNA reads TGTGCCTGGGGACAGGGGAAGGGCAATCAGCCCCAGCATTTT.

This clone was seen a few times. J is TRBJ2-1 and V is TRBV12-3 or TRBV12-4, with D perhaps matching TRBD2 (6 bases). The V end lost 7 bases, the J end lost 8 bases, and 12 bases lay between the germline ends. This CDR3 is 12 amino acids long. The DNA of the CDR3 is TGTGCCAGCACTCTCGGCGGGGATGAGCAGTTCTTC. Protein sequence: CASTLGGDEQFF.

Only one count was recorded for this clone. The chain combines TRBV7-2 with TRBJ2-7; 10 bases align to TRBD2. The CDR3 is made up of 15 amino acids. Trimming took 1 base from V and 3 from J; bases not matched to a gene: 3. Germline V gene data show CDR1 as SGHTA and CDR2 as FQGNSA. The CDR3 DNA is TGTGCCAGCAGCTTAGAAGGGACTAGCGTCTACGAGCAGTACTTC. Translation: CASSLEGTSVYEQYF.

The CDR3 DNA is TGTGCCAGCTCACCCCCGGGACAGTGGGGGGAAAAACTGTTTTTT. Translation: CASSPPGQWGEKLFF. This chain links TRBV18 with TRBJ1-4; 7 bases line up with TRBD1. Trimming at V came to 3 bases and at J to 8 bases, leaving 9 bases not matched to a gene. Germline V gene lookup returns CDR1 KGHSH and CDR2 LQKENI. This CDR3 has 15 residues.

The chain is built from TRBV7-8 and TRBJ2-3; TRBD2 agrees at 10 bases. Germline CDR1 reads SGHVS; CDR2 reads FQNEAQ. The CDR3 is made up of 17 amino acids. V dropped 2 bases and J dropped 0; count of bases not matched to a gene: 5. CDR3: CASSLYGTSASTDTQYF. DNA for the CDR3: TGTGCCAGCAGCTTATATGGGACTAGCGCTAGCACAGATACGCAGTATTTT.

The CDR3 region has the DNA TGTGCCAGCAGTTATGGAGTAGTTCTGAACACTGAAGCTTTCTTT. This codes for CASSYGVVLNTEAFF. This chain connects TRBV25-1 to TRBJ1-1, with unresolved D. Germline V gives CDR1 MGHDK, CDR2 SYGVNS. V was cut by 5 bases and J by 0 bases, with 13 bases left in between. The length of the CDR3 is 15 residues.

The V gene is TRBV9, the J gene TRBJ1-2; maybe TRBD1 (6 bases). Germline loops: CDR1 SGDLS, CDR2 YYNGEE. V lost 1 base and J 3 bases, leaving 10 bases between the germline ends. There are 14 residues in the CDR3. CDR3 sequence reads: CASSVKGVDYGYTF. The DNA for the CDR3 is TGTGCCAGCAGCGTAAAGGGGGTAGACTATGGCTACACCTTC.

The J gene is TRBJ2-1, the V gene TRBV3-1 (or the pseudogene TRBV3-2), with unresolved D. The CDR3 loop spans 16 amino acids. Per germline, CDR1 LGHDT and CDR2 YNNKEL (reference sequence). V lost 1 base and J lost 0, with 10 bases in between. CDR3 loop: CASSQVWASSYNEQFF. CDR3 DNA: TGTGCCAGCAGCCAAGTATGGGCAAGCTCCTACAATGAGCAGTTCTTC.

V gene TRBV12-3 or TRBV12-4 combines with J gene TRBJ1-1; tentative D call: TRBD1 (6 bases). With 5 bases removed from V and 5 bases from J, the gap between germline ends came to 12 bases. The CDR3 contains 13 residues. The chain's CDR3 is CASSLLQGTEAFF. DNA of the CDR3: TGTGCCAGCAGTCTATTACAGGGAACTGAAGCTTTCTTT.

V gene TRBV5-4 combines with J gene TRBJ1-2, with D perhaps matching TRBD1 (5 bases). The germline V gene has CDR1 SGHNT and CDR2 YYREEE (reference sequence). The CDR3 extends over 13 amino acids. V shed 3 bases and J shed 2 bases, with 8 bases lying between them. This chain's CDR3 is CASSSRQNYGYTF. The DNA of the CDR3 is TGTGCCAGCAGCTCCAGACAGAACTATGGCTACACCTTC.

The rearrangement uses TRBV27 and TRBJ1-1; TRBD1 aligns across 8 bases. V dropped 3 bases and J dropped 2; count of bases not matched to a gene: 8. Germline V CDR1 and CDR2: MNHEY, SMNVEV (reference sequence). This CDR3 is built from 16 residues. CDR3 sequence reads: CASSFGRGQVNTEAFF. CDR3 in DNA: TGTGCCAGCAGTTTCGGCAGGGGGCAAGTAAACACTGAAGCTTTCTTT.

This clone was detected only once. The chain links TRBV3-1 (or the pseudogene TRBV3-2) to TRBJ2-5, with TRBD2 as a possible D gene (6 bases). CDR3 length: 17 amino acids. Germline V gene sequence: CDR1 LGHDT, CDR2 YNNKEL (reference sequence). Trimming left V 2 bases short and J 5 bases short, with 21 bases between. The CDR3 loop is CASSQSASETFQETQYF. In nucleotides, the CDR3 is TGTGCCAGCAGCCAATCCGCTAGCGAAACTTTTCAGGAGACCCAGTACTTC.

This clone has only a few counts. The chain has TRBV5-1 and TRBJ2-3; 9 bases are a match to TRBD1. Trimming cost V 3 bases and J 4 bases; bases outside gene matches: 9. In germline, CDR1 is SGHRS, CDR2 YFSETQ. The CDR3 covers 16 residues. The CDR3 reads CASSSQGQGVSDTQYF. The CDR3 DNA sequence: TGCGCCAGCAGCTCGCAGGGACAGGGAGTGTCAGATACGCAGTATTTT.

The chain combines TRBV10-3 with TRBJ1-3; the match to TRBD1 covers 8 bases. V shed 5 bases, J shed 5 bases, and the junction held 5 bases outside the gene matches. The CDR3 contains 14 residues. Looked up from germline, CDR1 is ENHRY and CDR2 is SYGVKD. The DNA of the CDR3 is TGTGCCATCAGTAGGCAGGGGGCCCGAAACACCATATATTTT. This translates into CAISRQGARNTIYF.